This T cell receptor beta chain emerged from a study of blood T cell repertoires in COVID-19. Under the authors' procedure: Reference gene primer amplification gave nucleated cell count estimates. Generated by immunoSEQ multiplex PCR, the TCRdb table keeps only in-frame clones and is missing some. The DNA was the basis for D and trimming; V, J and clone size are from that table. Counted here are approximately 210,000 clones, roughly 88% occurring once; the ten biggest clones make up about 6.8%. The germline gives CDR1 LGHNA, CDR2 YNFKEQ. The CDR3 contains 17 residues. Deletions cut 0 bases from V and 4 bases from J, with 18 bases between.

Sequencing input: peripheral blood. The chain uses TRBV4-2 and TRBJ1-2, with a weak D call TRBD1 (5 bases). The TCR comes from a woman in her thirties or forties who had recovered from COVID-19. CDR3 bases: TGTGCCAGCAGCCAAGATTTTTATGGGGCGCTGGTCTATGGCTACACCTTC. This translates into CASSQDFYGALVYGYTF.